Each of the 26 T cell receptor beta chains below was sequenced from the same sample in a study of T-cell reconstitution after alpha-beta-depleted transplantation in children. Unique molecular identifiers were incorporated when the TCRbeta library was constructed. MiXCR was run by TCRdb on the PCR reads, yielding one entry per CDR3 protein. The sample carries about 170,000 distinct CDR3 sequences, 8.5% to 14% recorded once. Source: PBMCs, taken before TCRalphabeta/CD19-depleted stem cell transplant. These receptors came from a boy aged 2 to 10 with acute myeloid leukemia, due to receive a stem cell transplant.

Ten or more counts support this clonotype. The chain couples TRBV20-1 to TRBJ2-1; TRBD1 might be the D (6 bases). The length of the CDR3 is 11 residues. Trimming stripped 4 bases from V and 7 bases from J, with 8 bases between. In germline, CDR1 is DFQATT, CDR2 SNEGSKA (reference sequence). This CDR3 reads CSATRGNEQFF. For the CDR3, the DNA is TGCAGTGCTACTAGGGGGAATGAGCAGTTCTTC.

This clonotype was recorded at least ten times. One junction end does not reproduce the germline sequence, and a read error may be involved. This chain links TRBV5-1 with TRBJ2-2; TRBD2 matches 10 bases. The CDR3 consists of 16 residues. The germline V gene has CDR1 SGHRS and CDR2 YFSETQ. CDR3 sequence: CASSLVLAGATGELFF. For the CDR3, the DNA is TGCGCCAGCAGCTTGGTTCTAGCGGGAGCCACCGGTGAGCTGTTTTTT.

This clonotype was seen many times. The J gene is TRBJ2-3, the V gene TRBV11-2; 14 bases are a match to TRBD2. J lost 2 bases, V lost 5 bases, and 9 bases had no gene match. The CDR3 is 18 amino acids. CDR1 is SGHAT and CDR2 is FQNNGV in the germline V gene. The CDR3 DNA reads as TGTGCCAGCAGCCTACGACTAGCGGGGGGGCCGTTCACAGATACGCAGTATTTT. Translating it yields CASSLRLAGGPFTDTQYF.

This clonotype was counted many times. CDR3 bases: TGTGCCAGCAGCTATATCCAGCGGTCCCAAGAGACCCAGTACTTC. Its protein is CASSYIQRSQETQYF. J is TRBJ2-5 and V is TRBV4-2, with D possibly being TRBD2 (5 bases). CDR3 length: 15 residues. The V gene lost 5 bases and the J gene lost 1 base, with 14 bases spanning the gap. The V gene's germline CDR1 is LGHNA and CDR2 YNFKEQ.

The table lists this clonotype with many counts. The chain couples TRBV5-1 to TRBJ1-1; D call uncertain. The CDR3 length is 13 residues. Germline V CDR1 and CDR2: SGHRS, YFSETQ. Between the trimmed V and J ends, which lost 0 bases and 4 bases, there was a span of 7 bases. The CDR3 loop reads CASSLGIATEAFF. The DNA for the CDR3 is TGCGCCAGCAGCTTGGGAATCGCCACTGAAGCTTTCTTT.

The chain recombines TRBV24-1 with TRBJ2-3, with D possibly matching TRBD2 (6 bases). This CDR3 has 16 residues. Per germline, CDR1 KGHDR and CDR2 SFDVKD. Trimming stripped 4 bases from V and 5 bases from J, with 18 bases between. The chain's CDR3 is CATSDSGLGFRDTQYF. CDR3 coding DNA: TGTGCCACCAGTGACTCGGGACTGGGATTCCGAGATACGCAGTATTTT.

J is TRBJ1-4 and V is TRBV7-9; possibly TRBD1 for D (6 bases). This CDR3 spans 17 amino acids. Germline CDR1 reads SEHNR; CDR2 reads FQNEAQ (reference sequence). Deletions cut 5 bases from V and 2 bases from J, with 18 bases between. The CDR3 here is CASSLPLRGGTNEKLFF. As DNA, the CDR3 is TGTGCCAGCAGCCTACCTCTGCGGGGGGGCACTAATGAAAAACTGTTTTTT. The variable domain in full, with the rest retrieved from reference TRBV7-9 and TRBJ1-4, is DTGVSQNPRHKITKRGQNVTFRCDPISEHNRLYWYRQTLGQGPEFLTYFQNEAQLEKSRLLSDRFSAERPKGSFSTLEIQRTEQGDSAMYLCASSLPLRGGTNEKLFFGSGTQLSVL.

The table lists this clonotype with many counts. The V gene is TRBV4-1, the J gene TRBJ1-3; a possible D gene is TRBD1 (6 bases). CDR3 size: 15 residues. Germline V gives CDR1 MGHRA, CDR2 YSYEKL. V gave up 0 bases and J gave up 4 bases, with 10 bases separating them. CDR3 sequence reads: CASSQEGQSGNTIYF. The CDR3 nucleotides are TGCGCCAGCAGCCAAGAAGGACAGTCGGGAAACACCATATATTTT.

As for this clonotype: This may arise from a read error, as a much more abundant clone is one base away. The chain joins TRBV5-1 to TRBJ2-4, with D perhaps TRBD1 (5 bases). V was cut by 2 bases and J by 3 bases, with 9 bases left in between. CDR3 length: 14 amino acids. Germline lookup yields CDR1 SGHRS and CDR2 YFSETQ. The CDR3 region is CASSFDSHKNIQYF. CDR3 coding DNA: TGCGCCAGCAGCTTCGACAGTCACAAAAACATTCAGTACTTC.

This clonotype showed up many times. This sequence joins TRBV15 and TRBJ1-5; possibly TRBD1 for D (5 bases). CDR1 is LNHNV, CDR2 YYDKDF, per germline (reference sequence). Trimming removed 5 bases at V and 2 bases at J, with 10 bases between. The CDR3 spans 14 residues. The CDR3 spells CATSLRGGNQPQHF. As DNA, the CDR3 is TGTGCCACCAGCTTGCGGGGCGGCAATCAGCCCCAGCATTTT.

About this clonotype: An end of the junction differs from the germline gene, which may be a read error. The J gene is TRBJ2-1, the V gene TRBV20-1, with TRBD2 matching 9 bases. There are 16 residues in the CDR3. The germline V gene has CDR1 DFQATT and CDR2 SNEGSKA (reference sequence). The CDR3 loop is CCARDSGGGSYNEQFF. The CDR3 DNA sequence: TGCTGTGCTAGAGATAGCGGGGGAGGATCCTACAATGAGCAGTTCTTC.

There are many counts of this clonotype. The genes are TRBV5-1 and TRBJ2-4; D not certain. CDR3 length: 15 amino acids. Germline CDR1 SGHRS, CDR2 YFSETQ. Between the trimmed V and J ends, which lost 0 bases and 0 bases, there was a span of 7 bases. The CDR3 DNA reads TGCGCCAGCAGCTTGGATGTAGTAGCCAAAAACATTCAGTACTTC. Protein sequence: CASSLDVVAKNIQYF.

This clonotype was seen many times. The V and J genes are TRBV4-1 and TRBJ1-4; no clear D. V was cut by 0 bases and J by 4 bases, with 9 bases left in between. Germline lookup yields CDR1 MGHRA and CDR2 YSYEKL. The CDR3 extends over 15 amino acids. The CDR3 sequence: CASSQEGGNNEKLFF. CDR3 nucleotide sequence: TGCGCCAGCAGCCAAGAAGGAGGGAATAATGAAAAACTGTTTTTT.

This clonotype has a count of ten or more. The chain uses TRBV4-1 and TRBJ1-2; tentatively, D is TRBD1 (6 bases). Germline loops: CDR1 MGHRA, CDR2 YSYEKL. This CDR3 comprises 16 residues. V lost 2 bases, J lost 1 base, and 14 bases lay in between. CDR3 protein: CASSQRTAADNYGYTF. CDR3 nucleotide sequence: TGCGCCAGCAGCCAACGGACAGCGGCCGATAACTATGGCTACACCTTC.

This clonotype has only one observation. The chain couples TRBV11-3 to TRBJ2-5; 11 bases map to TRBD2. V lost 5 bases, J lost 5 bases, and 7 bases stayed unmatched. Germline CDR1 reads SGHNT; CDR2 reads YENEEA. This CDR3 is built from 15 residues. CDR3 loop: CASSPGTSGGETQYF. CDR3 bases: TGTGCCAGCAGCCCTGGGACTAGCGGAGGGGAGACCCAGTACTTC.

This clonotype has at least ten counts. The rearrangement links TRBV5-1 to TRBJ2-7; TRBD1 matches at 8 bases. V shed 1 base and J 7 bases; nucleotides not matched to a gene: 7. The CDR3 is made up of 14 amino acids. Germline CDR1 SGHRS, CDR2 YFSETQ. CDR3 protein: CASSLIGQGSEQYV. As DNA, the CDR3 is TGCGCCAGCAGCTTGATCGGACAGGGCTCGGAGCAGTACGTC.

This clonotype was seen more than once but under ten times. The rearrangement links TRBV28 to TRBJ2-1; 7 bases agree with TRBD2. The germline V gene has CDR1 MDHEN and CDR2 SYDVKM. The CDR3 extends over 14 amino acids. The trim removed 6 bases at V and 5 bases at J, leaving 7 bases unmatched. CDR3 amino acids: CASSPHGRNNEQFF. The CDR3 region has the DNA TGTGCCAGCAGCCCGCACGGGAGGAACAATGAGCAGTTCTTC.

At least ten counts were recorded for this clonotype. The V gene is TRBV5-1, the J gene TRBJ2-1, with D tentatively TRBD1 (6 bases). Germline V lookup: CDR1 SGHRS, CDR2 YFSETQ. V was pared by 0 bases and J by 14 bases, with 24 bases between. This CDR3 spans 16 amino acids. CDR3 region: CASSLAAAWAERGKFF. CDR3 DNA: TGCGCCAGCAGCTTGGCCGCGGCCTGGGCCGAGAGGGGGAAGTTCTTC.

This clonotype occurred many times. The V and J genes are TRBV24-1 and TRBJ2-3; TRBD1 is a possible D gene (5 bases). Germline assignment: CDR1 KGHDR and CDR2 SFDVKD. The CDR3 is 12 residues long. The ends were cut back, 1 base at V and 11 bases at J, with 9 bases in the middle. The CDR3 sequence: CATSDFGRVQYF. The CDR3 nucleotides read TGTGCCACCAGTGATTTCGGCAGGGTGCAGTATTTT.

This clonotype occurred many times. V and J are TRBV19 and TRBJ2-7, with D perhaps TRBD1 (6 bases). The CDR3 spans 14 residues. Trimming stripped 4 bases from V and 0 bases from J, with 10 bases between. Germline CDR1 and CDR2: LNHDA and SQIVND (reference sequence). The CDR3 DNA sequence: TGTGCCAGTAGTAAAACGGGACACTCCTACGAGCAGTACTTC. Translation: CASSKTGHSYEQYF.

This clonotype was counted at least ten times. The chain carries TRBV12-3 or TRBV12-4 and TRBJ2-3; D is ambiguous. The V end was cut by 3 bases, the J end by 3 bases, with 7 bases between. CDR3 length: 13 residues. Here the CDR3 reads CASSFLVTDTQYF. The CDR3 region has the DNA TGTGCCAGCAGTTTCCTCGTAACAGATACGCAGTATTTT.

The chain recombines TRBV6-2 or TRBV6-3 with TRBJ2-3; 7 bases agree with TRBD2. CDR1 is MNHEY and CDR2 is SVGEGT in the germline V gene. V lost 6 bases and J lost 6; bases outside the gene matches: 12. The CDR3 covers 15 residues. The CDR3 bases are TGTGCCAGCAGCCAGACTGGGGGGGTGATTGATACGCAGTATTTT. Its protein product is CASSQTGGVIDTQYF.

This clonotype is a singleton in its sample. J is TRBJ2-2 and V is TRBV5-1, with D uncertain. The V end lost 1 base, the J end lost 0 bases, and 10 bases lay between the germline ends. The CDR3 has 16 amino acids. Germline V CDR1 and CDR2: SGHRS, YFSETQ. CDR3 DNA: TGCGCCAGCAGCTTGATGTACAGTTCGAACACCGGGGAGCTGTTTTTT. Translating gives CASSLMYSSNTGELFF.

This clonotype was seen repeatedly, ten times or more. The chain employs TRBV20-1 and TRBJ2-7, with D tentatively TRBD1 or TRBD2 (5 bases each). The germline V and J ends were trimmed by 1 base and 3 bases, with 10 bases remaining between them. Germline loops: CDR1 DFQATT, CDR2 SNEGSKA (reference sequence). CDR3 length equals 13 residues. CDR3 amino acids: CSARARGRYEQYV. The CDR3 DNA reads TGCAGTGCTAGAGCAAGGGGACGCTACGAGCAGTACGTC.

This clonotype has at least ten counts. The CDR3 region is CASRTPGLASLRYEQYF. The CDR3 DNA is TGTGCCAGCAGAACCCCGGGACTAGCAAGTCTTAGGTACGAGCAGTACTTC. This chain uses TRBV7-8 with TRBJ2-7, with 9 bases matching TRBD2. J was trimmed by 4 bases and V by 6 bases; bases with no gene match: 16. The CDR3 covers 17 residues. The germline V gene encodes CDR1 SGHVS and CDR2 FQNEAQ. Full variable domain (remainder filled in from reference TRBV7-8 and TRBJ2-7): GAGVSQSPRYKVAKRGQDVALRCDPISGHVSLFWYQQALGQGPEFLTYFQNEAQLDKSGLPSDRFFAERPEGSVSTLKIQRTQQEDSAVYLCASRTPGLASLRYEQYFGPGTRLTVT.

This clonotype came up many times. The chain links TRBV4-2 to TRBJ1-3; D gene unclear. Per the germline V gene, CDR1 is LGHNA and CDR2 is YNFKEQ. The CDR3 loop spans 15 amino acids. V lost 0 bases and J lost 2, with 8 bases in between. CDR3 loop: CASSQDNHAGNTIYF. The CDR3 coding sequence is TGTGCCAGCAGCCAAGATAACCACGCTGGAAACACCATATATTTT.